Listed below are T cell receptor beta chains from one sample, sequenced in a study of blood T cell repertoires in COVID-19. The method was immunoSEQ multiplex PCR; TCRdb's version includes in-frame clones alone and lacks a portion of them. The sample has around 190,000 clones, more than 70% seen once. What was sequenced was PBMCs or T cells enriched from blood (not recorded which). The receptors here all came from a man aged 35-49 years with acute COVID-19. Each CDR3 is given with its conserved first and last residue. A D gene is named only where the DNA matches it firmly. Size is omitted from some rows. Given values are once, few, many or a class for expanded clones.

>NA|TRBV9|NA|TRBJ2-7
TGTGCCAGCAGCGCCGCGGACAGTTCCTACGAGCAGTACTTC
CASSAADSSYEQYF
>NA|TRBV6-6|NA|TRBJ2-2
TGTGCCAGCCGGGGGACAGCGAACACCGGGGAGCTGTTTTTT
CASRGTANTGELFF
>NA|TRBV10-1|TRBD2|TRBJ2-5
TGCGCCAGCAGTGACGGCCCAGCGGGAGGGAGGTATAAAGAGACCCAGTACTTC
CASSDGPAGGRYKETQYF
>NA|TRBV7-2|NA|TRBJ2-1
TGTGCCAGCAGCTCTCACGGGCGGGGAAACAGGTATGAGCAGTTCTTC
CASSSHGRGNRYEQFF
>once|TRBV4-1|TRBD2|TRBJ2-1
TGCGCCAGCAGCCATCGTTTGGGACTAGCGGGTTACAATGAGCAGTTCTTC
CASSHRLGLAGYNEQFF
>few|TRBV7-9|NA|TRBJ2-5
TGTGCCAGCAGCCCCGGGGAGACCCAGTACTTC
CASSPGETQYF
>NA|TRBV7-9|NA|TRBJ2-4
TGTGCCAGCAACGAGGTTGACGGGAAAAACATTCAGTACTTC
CASNEVDGKNIQYF
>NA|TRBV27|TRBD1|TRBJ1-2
TGTGCCAGCAGTCTATACAGGGGAAATGGCTACACCTTC
CASSLYRGNGYTF
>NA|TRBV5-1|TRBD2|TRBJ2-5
TGCGCCAGCAGCTTACTAGCGGGGGGCCAGGAGACCCAGTACTTC
CASSLLAGGQETQYF
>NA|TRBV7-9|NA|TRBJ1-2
TGTGCCAGCAGCAAATCAGGGCTCGAATCTTATGGCTACACCTTC
CASSKSGLESYGYTF
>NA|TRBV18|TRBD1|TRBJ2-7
TGTGCCAGCTCACCAACCGGGACAGGGTTGCAGTACTTC
CASSPTGTGLQYF
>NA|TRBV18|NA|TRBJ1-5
TGTGCCAGCTCCGCCGAATCCCATGGGACATATAGCAATCAGCCCCAGCATTTT
CASSAESHGTYSNQPQHF
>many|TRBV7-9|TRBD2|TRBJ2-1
TGTGCCAGCAGCGCCGGGGGGACTGCCTACAATGAGCAGTTCTTC
CASSAGGTAYNEQFF
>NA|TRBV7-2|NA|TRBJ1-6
TGTGCCAGCAGCTCAGGTCGGGGATCACCCCTCCACTTT
CASSSGRGSPLHF
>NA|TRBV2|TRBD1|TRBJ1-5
TGTGCCAGGGGTGGGACAGATAGCAATCAGCCCCAGCATTTT
CARGGTDSNQPQHF
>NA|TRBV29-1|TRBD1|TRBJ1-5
TGCAGCGTTCTAGACAGGGCGGGTCAGCCCCAGCATTTT
CSVLDRAGQPQHF
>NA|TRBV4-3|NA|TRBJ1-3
TGCGCCAGCAGCTACACGAATGCGGGAGCCTCTGGAAACACCATATATTTT
CASSYTNAGASGNTIYF
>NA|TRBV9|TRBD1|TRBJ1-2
TGTGCCAGCAGCCCAACCAGGGGGACTTTAGATGGCTACACCTTC
CASSPTRGTLDGYTF
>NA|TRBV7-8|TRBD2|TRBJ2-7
TGTGCCAGCAGCCAAAGCGGGGGGTGGAGCTCCTACGAGCAGTACTTC
CASSQSGGWSSYEQYF
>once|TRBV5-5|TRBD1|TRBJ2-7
TGTGCCAGCAGCTTGAGGATCCCCACGGGACAGGGGGCGGCCGAGCAGTACTTC
CASSLRIPTGQGAAEQYF
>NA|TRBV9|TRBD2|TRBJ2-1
TGTGCCAGCAGCGCCGGTCTAGCGGGAGTTCCCTACAATGAGCAGTTCTTC
CASSAGLAGVPYNEQFF
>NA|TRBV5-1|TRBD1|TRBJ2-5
TGCGCCAGCAGAAGGGGGGGACAGGGGATTTGGGAGACCCAGTACTTC
CASRRGGQGIWETQYF
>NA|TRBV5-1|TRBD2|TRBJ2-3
TGCGCCAGCAGCTTATTGGGGTTTAGCGGGAGCCCAGATACGCAGTATTTT
CASSLLGFSGSPDTQYF
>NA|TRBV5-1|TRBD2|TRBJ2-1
TGCGCCAGCAGCCAGCCCGGGACTAAGTCGAATGAGCAGTTCTTC
CASSQPGTKSNEQFF
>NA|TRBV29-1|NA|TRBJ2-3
TGCAGCGTTGAAACTCCTCTAGCGAATACGCAGTATTTT
CSVETPLANTQYF
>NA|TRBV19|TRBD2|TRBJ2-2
TGTGCCAGTAACGCACTAGCGGGAGGGCCCGGGGAGCTGTTTTTT
CASNALAGGPGELFF
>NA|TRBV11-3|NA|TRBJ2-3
TGTGCCAGCAGCTCCTACGGGACTCGCGTGAGGGCAGATACGCAGTATTTT
CASSSYGTRVRADTQYF
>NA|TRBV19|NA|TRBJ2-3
TGTGCCAGTAGCAAATGGGCTAGCTATCCCCCGGTCGGCACAGATACGCAGTATTTT
CASSKWASYPPVGTDTQYF
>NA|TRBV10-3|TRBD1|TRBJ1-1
TGTGCCATCAGTGAGTTACAGGGGTTGAACACTGAAGCTTTCTTT
CAISELQGLNTEAFF
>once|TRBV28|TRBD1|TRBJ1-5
TGTGCCAGCAGTTTAGGAATGGGGGGACAGCCCAATCAGCCCCAGCATTTT
CASSLGMGGQPNQPQHF
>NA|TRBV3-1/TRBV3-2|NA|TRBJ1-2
TGTGCCAGCAGCCAACAGGGGTACGGCTACACCTTC
CASSQQGYGYTF
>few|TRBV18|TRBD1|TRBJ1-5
TGTGCCAGCTCACCACCAACTGACAGGGGGCACGGGGCGCAGCATTTT
CASSPPTDRGHGAQHF
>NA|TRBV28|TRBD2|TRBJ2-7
TGTGCCAGCAGTCTAGCGGGAGCCACCTACGAGCAGTACTTC
CASSLAGATYEQYF
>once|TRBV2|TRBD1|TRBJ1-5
TGTGCCAGCAGTGAAACAGGGGGCAATCAGCCCCAGCATTTT
CASSETGGNQPQHF
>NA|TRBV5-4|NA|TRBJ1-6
TGTGCCAGCGGATTTCAACAGGGCGGTAATTCACCCCTCCACTTT
CASGFQQGGNSPLHF
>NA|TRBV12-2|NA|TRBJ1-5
TGTGCAAGTCGCTTGAGGGACAGGGGAAATCAGCCCCAGCATTTT
CASRLRDRGNQPQHF
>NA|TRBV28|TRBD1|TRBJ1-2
TGTGCCAGCAGACATCAGACAGGGTATGGCTACACCTTC
CASRHQTGYGYTF
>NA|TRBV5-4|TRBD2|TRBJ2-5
TGTGCCAGCAGCATACCTAGCGGGAGGCAAGAGACCCAGTACTTC
CASSIPSGRQETQYF
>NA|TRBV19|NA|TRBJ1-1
TGTGCCAGTAGGCGTACCGGGACTGGGGACGCTGAAGCTTTCTTT
CASRRTGTGDAEAFF
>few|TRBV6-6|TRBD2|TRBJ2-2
TGTGCCAGCAGTCAACGGAGGACTAGCGGGAGCACCGGGGAGCTGTTTTTT
CASSQRRTSGSTGELFF
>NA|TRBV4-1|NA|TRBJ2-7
TGCGCCAGCAGCCAAGTTCGGGGTTCCTACGAGCAGTACTTC
CASSQVRGSYEQYF
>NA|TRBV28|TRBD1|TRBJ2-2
TGTGCCAGCAGTCTAAACCAGGGGGCGGCCGGGGAGCTGTTTTTT
CASSLNQGAAGELFF
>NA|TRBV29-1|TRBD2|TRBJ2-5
TGCAGTGCCGGGAGGGGCCAAGAGACCCAGTACTTC
CSAGRGQETQYF
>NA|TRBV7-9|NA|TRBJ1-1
TGTGCCAGCAGCTTGGGGAGAAGCGGAGCTTTCTTT
CASSLGRSGAFF